These 24 T cell receptor beta chains came from one sample sequenced in a study of long-term antiretroviral therapy in people with HIV. immunoSEQ v3.0 was run at survey level. Some clones are missing from TCRdb's copy, which holds only in-frame ones; the method was immunoSEQ multiplex PCR. Of 35,000 or so clones in the sample, about 80% are singletons; the top ten hold roughly 7.1%. Sequencing was performed on unsorted PBMCs, taken 2 years after starting antiretroviral therapy. These receptors were obtained from a woman aged 50 to 60 with HIV.

This sequence joins TRBV28 and TRBJ2-2, with D maybe TRBD2 (6 bases). V was cut by 7 bases and J by 7 bases, with 13 bases left in between. Germline V CDR1 and CDR2: MDHEN, SYDVKM. The CDR3 loop spans 13 amino acids. Here the CDR3 DNA reads TGTGCCAGCATTAGACTAGGGGTCGGGGAGCTGTTTTTT. Translating gives CASIRLGVGELFF.

The rearrangement links TRBV11-2 to TRBJ1-2; 8 positions agree with TRBD1. J was trimmed by 4 bases and V by 5 bases; bases with no gene match: 6. The CDR3 is 14 residues long. Germline CDR1 and CDR2: SGHAT and FQNNGV. Written as DNA, the CDR3 is TGTGCCAGCAGCGCAGGGGGCTCCTCCTATGGCTACACCTTC. Residues: CASSAGGSSYGYTF.

The chain couples TRBV20-1 to TRBJ2-5; possible D gene TRBD1, 5 bases. Germline V gives CDR1 DFQATT, CDR2 SNEGSKA (reference sequence). This CDR3 contains 11 residues. Between the trimmed V and J ends, which lost 4 bases and 5 bases, there was a span of 8 bases. As DNA, the CDR3 is TGCAGTGCTACGTGGGGCGAGACCCAGTACTTC. Protein product: CSATWGETQYF.

V and J are TRBV7-2 and TRBJ1-4; 9 bases fit TRBD1. Trimming at V came to 5 bases and at J to 7 bases, leaving 8 bases not matched to a gene. This CDR3 region has 15 residues. From germline, CDR1 is SGHTA and CDR2 FQGNSA. The CDR3 region has the DNA TGTGCCAGCAGCATACAGGGGGCTGCAGGTGAAAAACTGTTTTTT. This gives the protein CASSIQGAAGEKLFF.

The J gene is TRBJ2-7, the V gene TRBV5-8; 8 bases are shared with TRBD1. Germline CDR1 and CDR2: SGHTS and YDEGEE. Trimming removed 5 bases from V and 4 bases from J; junction bases left unmatched: 8. This CDR3 comprises 14 residues. The CDR3 reads CASSTGQGRYEQYV. DNA of the CDR3: TGTGCCAGCAGTACCGGACAGGGCCGTTACGAGCAGTACGTC.

The chain uses TRBV6-5 and TRBJ1-2; 12 bases line up with TRBD1. Germline V gene data show CDR1 as MNHEY and CDR2 as SVGAGI. V gave up 6 bases and J gave up 4 bases; unmatched junction bases: 6. This CDR3 has 15 amino acids. The chain's CDR3 is CASRSGTGGVYGYTF. The CDR3 bases are TGTGCCAGCAGGTCCGGGACAGGGGGCGTCTATGGCTACACCTTC.

The V call is TRBV2, the J call TRBJ2-2, with D unclear. The CDR3 totals 13 residues. Between the trimmed V and J ends, which lost 6 bases and 7 bases, there was a span of 12 bases. The germline gives CDR1 SNHLY, CDR2 FYNNEI. CDR3 sequence (DNA): TGTGCCAGCAGCGTCCTAGGGAACGGGGAGCTGTTTTTT. This codes for CASSVLGNGELFF.

J is TRBJ1-2 and V is TRBV6-6, with unresolved D. The V end was cut by 4 bases, the J end by 8 bases, with 23 bases between. This CDR3 contains 16 residues. Germline CDR1 and CDR2: MNHNY and SVGAGI (reference sequence). In DNA, the CDR3 is TGTGCCAGCAGTTCCGTCACGACAAGGGCTGCTTTGGGCTACACCTTC. This gives the protein CASSSVTTRAALGYTF.

The chain links TRBV7-3 to TRBJ2-2; 7 nucleotides line up with TRBD2. Trimming removed 5 bases from V and 4 bases from J; junction bases left unmatched: 10. CDR1 and CDR2 from the germline V gene are SGHTA and FQGTGA. CDR3 length: 16 residues. CDR3 protein: CASSVRAGRGTGELFF. In DNA form, the CDR3 reads TGTGCCAGCAGCGTAAGGGCAGGGAGGGGCACCGGGGAGCTGTTTTTT. The whole variable domain, remainder taken from reference TRBV7-3 and TRBJ2-2, is GAGVSQTPSNKVTEKGKYVELRCDPISGHTALYWYRQSLGQGPEFLIYFQGTGAADDSGLPNDRFFAVRPEGSVSTLKIQRTERGDSAVYLCASSVRAGRGTGELFFGEGSRLTVL.

This sequence joins TRBV5-6 and TRBJ1-4; D gene ambiguous. Trimming stripped 2 bases from V and 5 bases from J, with 10 bases between. This CDR3 has 14 amino acids. From germline, CDR1 is SGHDT and CDR2 YYEEEE. CDR3 sequence reads: CASSFRVTNEKLFF. CDR3 nucleotide sequence: TGTGCCAGCAGCTTCCGGGTTACAAATGAAAAACTGTTTTTT.

V usage is TRBV7-3 and J usage is TRBJ2-1; TRBD2 matches 12 bases. V trimming: 5 bases; J trimming: 9 bases; junction bases outside the gene matches: 11. This CDR3 comprises 16 residues. In germline, CDR1 is SGHTA, CDR2 FQGTGA. The CDR3 DNA reads TGTGCCAGCAGCCCTGGTAGGGGGGGACTAGCGGGTGAGCAGTTCTTC. This sequence encodes CASSPGRGGLAGEQFF. Full variable domain (missing parts from reference TRBV7-3 and TRBJ2-1): GAGVSQTPSNKVTEKGKYVELRCDPISGHTALYWYRQSLGQGPEFLIYFQGTGAADDSGLPNDRFFAVRPEGSVSTLKIQRTERGDSAVYLCASSPGRGGLAGEQFFGPGTRLTVL.

This clone was counted once. The genes are TRBV7-9 and TRBJ2-3, with TRBD2 matching 10 bases. CDR3 length equals 15 residues. CDR1 is SEHNR and CDR2 is FQNEAQ in the germline V gene (reference sequence). With 6 bases clipped from V and 0 bases from J, the junction kept 3 bases outside the gene matches. CDR3 DNA: TGTGCCAGCAGACAACTAGCGGGGAGCACAGATACGCAGTATTTT. As protein: CASRQLAGSTDTQYF.

The chain couples TRBV13 to TRBJ2-3; weak D call: TRBD2 (6 bases). Trimming removed 6 bases at V and 2 bases at J, with 9 bases between. The CDR3 covers 13 residues. Per the germline V gene, CDR1 is PRHDT and CDR2 is FYEKMQ (reference sequence). For the CDR3, the DNA is TGTGCCAGCAGGGGACTCCCCACAGATACGCAGTATTTT. Translated, it gives CASRGLPTDTQYF.

The gene calls are TRBV13 and TRBJ2-6; D ambiguous. The CDR3 covers 13 residues. With 6 bases removed from V and 2 bases from J, the gap between germline ends came to 5 bases. Looked up from germline, CDR1 is PRHDT and CDR2 is FYEKMQ (reference sequence). CDR3 amino acids: CASRETGANVLTF. CDR3 bases: TGTGCCAGCAGGGAAACTGGGGCCAACGTCCTGACTTTC.

The gene calls are TRBV7-3 and TRBJ2-7; unclear D gene. Germline assignment: CDR1 SGHTA and CDR2 FQGTGA. V gave up 4 bases and J gave up 8 bases, with 15 bases separating them. This CDR3 comprises 13 residues. Written as DNA, the CDR3 is TGTGCCAGCAGCTCCTTGTTAGAGTCCAAGCAGTACGTC. Protein product: CASSSLLESKQYV.

This clone was seen once. The chain couples TRBV25-1 to TRBJ1-3; TRBD1 matches at 9 bases. This CDR3 contains 16 residues. Unmatched junction bases numbered 9, after V lost 6 bases and J lost 3 bases. Germline V gene sequence: CDR1 MGHDK, CDR2 SYGVNS. As DNA, the CDR3 is TGTGCCAGCAGCGAAGGGGACAGGGCCTTTGGAAACACCATATATTTT. This gives the protein CASSEGDRAFGNTIYF.

The chain has TRBV9 and TRBJ1-3; 7 nucleotides agree with TRBD1. V shed 0 bases, J shed 3 bases, and the junction held 3 bases outside the gene matches. The V gene's germline CDR1 is SGDLS and CDR2 YYNGEE. The CDR3 runs to 15 residues. The CDR3 nucleotides are TGTGCCAGCAGCGTAGACCAGGGGGGTGGAAACACCATATATTTT. Translating it yields CASSVDQGGGNTIYF.

The CDR3, as DNA: TGTGCCAGCAGTTTATCGGCGGGGAGCGATCAGCCCCAGCATTTT. This gives the protein CASSLSAGSDQPQHF. The rearrangement joins TRBV27 to TRBJ1-5; D unresolved. V was shortened by 0 bases and J by 5 bases, with 11 bases between the two germline ends. Germline V gene data show CDR1 as MNHEY and CDR2 as SMNVEV (reference sequence). The CDR3 length is 15 residues.

This clone was observed a single time. The V call is TRBV2, the J call TRBJ1-2; no firm D call. From germline, CDR1 is SNHLY and CDR2 FYNNEI. The length of the CDR3 is 12 residues. V dropped 3 bases and J dropped 6 bases, with 8 bases sitting between them. CDR3 protein: CASSDPPNGYTF. The CDR3 DNA reads as TGTGCCAGCAGTGATCCCCCGAATGGCTACACCTTC.

The CDR3 bases are TGTGCCAGTAGTCAGGGAAGCGGGGGGGCGACGAATACGCAGTATTTT. The encoded protein is CASSQGSGGATNTQYF. The V and J genes are TRBV19 and TRBJ2-3, with 10 bases aligning to TRBD2. CDR3 length: 16 amino acids. With 5 bases clipped from V and 7 bases from J, the junction kept 12 bases outside the gene matches. Germline CDR1 LNHDA, CDR2 SQIVND (reference sequence).

The chain uses TRBV6-6 and TRBJ2-2, with TRBD1 identical over 9 bases. The J segment lost 6 bases and the V segment lost 6 bases, leaving 11 bases of the junction unmatched. This CDR3 is 16 amino acids long. The germline V gene has CDR1 MNHNY and CDR2 SVGAGI (reference sequence). The CDR3 here is CASRDSGTGRSGELFF. The CDR3 bases are TGTGCCAGCAGGGATTCCGGGACAGGGAGGTCCGGGGAGCTGTTTTTT.

The chain is built from TRBV4-1 and TRBJ2-1, with 10 bases aligning to TRBD2. Germline V gene sequence: CDR1 MGHRA, CDR2 YSYEKL. Unmatched junction bases numbered 4, after V lost 0 bases and J lost 2 bases. This CDR3 spans 17 amino acids. DNA for the CDR3: TGCGCCAGCAGCCAAGATCTAGCGGGGGCTACCTACAATGAGCAGTTCTTC. It yields the protein CASSQDLAGATYNEQFF.

The chain carries TRBV5-1 and TRBJ2-3; D uncertain. The germline V and J ends were trimmed by 0 bases and 2 bases, with 10 bases remaining between them. Germline CDR1 reads SGHRS; CDR2 reads YFSETQ. This CDR3 has 15 amino acids. The DNA for the CDR3 is TGCGCCAGCAGCTTGGATGGCACTTCCACAGATACGCAGTATTTT. This codes for CASSLDGTSTDTQYF.

This chain joins TRBV6-6 and TRBJ2-5; 7 nucleotides match TRBD2. This CDR3 region has 13 residues. The trim removed 8 bases at V and 6 bases at J, leaving 9 bases unmatched. Per germline, CDR1 MNHNY and CDR2 SVGAGI (reference sequence). The CDR3, as DNA: TGTGCCAGCGGATCGACGGGGGGAAAGACCCAGTACTTC. This translates into CASGSTGGKTQYF.